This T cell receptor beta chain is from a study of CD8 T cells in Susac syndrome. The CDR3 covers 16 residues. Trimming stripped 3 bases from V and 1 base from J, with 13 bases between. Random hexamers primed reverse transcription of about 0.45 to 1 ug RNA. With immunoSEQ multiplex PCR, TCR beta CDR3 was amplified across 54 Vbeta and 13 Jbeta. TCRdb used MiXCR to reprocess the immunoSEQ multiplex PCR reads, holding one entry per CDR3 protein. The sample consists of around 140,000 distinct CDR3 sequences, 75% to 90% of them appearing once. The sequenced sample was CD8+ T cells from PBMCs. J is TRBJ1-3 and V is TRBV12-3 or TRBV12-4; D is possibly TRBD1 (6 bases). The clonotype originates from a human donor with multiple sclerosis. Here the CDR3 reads CASSFWGAQSGNTIYF. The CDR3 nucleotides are TGTGCCAGCAGTTTTTGGGGGGCTCAGTCTGGAAACACCATATATTTT.